A single sample gave rise to the 10 T cell receptor beta chains below, sequenced in a study of T cell changes during pregnancy in multiple sclerosis. Method: immunoSEQ multiplex PCR; TCRdb's copy keeps in-frame clones and lacks some. The sample lists about 74,000 clones; more than 75% were seen once. Sequencing used peripheral blood, obtained in the third trimester of pregnancy. The receptors originated from a female donor with multiple sclerosis, enrolled in a pregnancy study.

V usage is TRBV18 and J usage is TRBJ2-2, with 7 nucleotides matching TRBD1. The germline gives CDR1 KGHSH, CDR2 LQKENI. Losses at the gene ends were 4 bases for V and 7 bases for J; bases not matched to a gene: 9. This CDR3 is 15 amino acids long. For the CDR3, the DNA is TGTGCCAGCTCACGGCTGAGGGGGCATGGCGGGGAGCTGTTTTTT. This codes for CASSRLRGHGGELFF.

Here the CDR3 DNA reads TGTGCCAGCAGACCACCTAGCGGGAGAGAAGAGACCCAGTACTTC. Amino acid sequence: CASRPPSGREETQYF. This chain links TRBV7-9 with TRBJ2-5, with 10 bases fitting TRBD2. V was clipped by 6 bases and J by 3 bases; unmatched bases: 7. This CDR3 has 15 amino acids. CDR1 is SEHNR and CDR2 is FQNEAQ in the germline V gene (reference sequence).

This rearrangement joins TRBV19 to TRBJ2-1; 9 nucleotides match TRBD1. The CDR3 loop spans 14 amino acids. In germline, CDR1 is LNHDA, CDR2 SQIVND (reference sequence). The J segment lost 6 bases and the V segment lost 5 bases, leaving 5 bases of the junction unmatched. The CDR3 DNA follows: TGTGCCAGTAGTTGGGACAGGGAGGTCAATGAGCAGTTCTTC. Translating gives CASSWDREVNEQFF.

The chain joins TRBV9 to TRBJ1-1, with a weak D call TRBD1 (6 bases). Per germline, CDR1 SGDLS and CDR2 YYNGEE. Trimming shortened V by 3 bases and J by 5 bases, and 11 bases separated the two germline ends. The CDR3 is 13 residues long. The CDR3 here is CASSETTGTEAFF. CDR3 sequence (DNA): TGTGCCAGCAGCGAGACCACAGGGACTGAAGCTTTCTTT. The whole variable domain, filled in from reference TRBV9 and TRBJ1-1, reads DSGVTQTPKHLITATGQRVTLRCSPRSGDLSVYWYQQSLDQGLQFLIQYYNGEERAKGNILERFSAQQFPDLHSELNLSSLELGDSALYFCASSETTGTEAFFGQGTRLTVV.

The chain employs TRBV9 and TRBJ2-2; D may be TRBD2 (6 bases). The germline V gene encodes CDR1 SGDLS and CDR2 YYNGEE. This CDR3 is 17 amino acids long. Trimming pared 0 bases from V and 6 bases from J, leaving 18 bases between. The CDR3 nucleotides are TGTGCCAGCAGCGTAGCTAGTACCGGGGGAGCTCCCGGGGAGCTGTTTTTT. Amino acid sequence: CASSVASTGGAPGELFF.

V and J are TRBV29-1 and TRBJ2-3; TRBD2 matches at 8 bases. The CDR3 extends over 14 amino acids. The germline gives CDR1 SQVTM, CDR2 ANQGSEA. After removal of 3 bases from V and 2 bases from J, the junction contained 4 bases not matched to a gene. The CDR3 coding sequence is TGCAGCGTTGACGGGGGGGGATTCACAGATACGCAGTATTTT. Residues: CSVDGGGFTDTQYF.

The chain recombines TRBV29-1 with TRBJ2-1; TRBD2 is a possible D gene (6 bases). With 3 bases removed from V and 3 bases from J, the gap between germline ends came to 6 bases. The germline V gene encodes CDR1 SQVTM and CDR2 ANQGSEA. This CDR3 is 12 amino acids long. The CDR3 region has the DNA TGCAGCGTTGAGCGGGGCTACAATGAGCAGTTCTTC. Protein: CSVERGYNEQFF.

The CDR3 region is CASSLDLETALFF. The CDR3 DNA sequence: TGTGCCAGCAGCTTAGATCTTGAGACAGCCTTGTTTTTT. This chain uses TRBV7-8 with TRBJ1-4; a weak D match, TRBD1 (5 bases). The V and J ends lost 1 base and 15 bases respectively, with 15 bases between them. The CDR3 is 13 residues long. Germline CDR1 reads SGHVS; CDR2 reads FQNEAQ. Looking up the rest from reference TRBV7-8 and TRBJ1-4 gives the full variable domain: GAGVSQSPRYKVAKRGQDVALRCDPISGHVSLFWYQQALGQGPEFLTYFQNEAQLDKSGLPSDRFFAERPEGSVSTLKIQRTQQEDSAVYLCASSLDLETALFFGSGTQLSVL.

The chain combines TRBV5-1 with TRBJ1-1; 7 bases line up with TRBD1. This CDR3 region has 13 residues. After removal of 4 bases from V and 4 bases from J, the junction contained 4 bases not matched to a gene. Germline CDR1 SGHRS, CDR2 YFSETQ. The CDR3 sequence: CASSDRVSTEAFF. The DNA for the CDR3 is TGCGCCAGCAGCGACAGGGTCTCCACTGAAGCTTTCTTT.

The rearrangement joins TRBV28 to TRBJ2-7, with D possibly being TRBD2 (5 bases). Trimming left V 2 bases short and J 4 bases short, with 12 bases between. Germline CDR1 is MDHEN and CDR2 is SYDVKM. The CDR3 covers 14 residues. The CDR3 coding sequence is TGTGCCAGCAGTTTAAGGCGGGCACCTTACGAGCAGTACTTC. The encoded protein is CASSLRRAPYEQYF.